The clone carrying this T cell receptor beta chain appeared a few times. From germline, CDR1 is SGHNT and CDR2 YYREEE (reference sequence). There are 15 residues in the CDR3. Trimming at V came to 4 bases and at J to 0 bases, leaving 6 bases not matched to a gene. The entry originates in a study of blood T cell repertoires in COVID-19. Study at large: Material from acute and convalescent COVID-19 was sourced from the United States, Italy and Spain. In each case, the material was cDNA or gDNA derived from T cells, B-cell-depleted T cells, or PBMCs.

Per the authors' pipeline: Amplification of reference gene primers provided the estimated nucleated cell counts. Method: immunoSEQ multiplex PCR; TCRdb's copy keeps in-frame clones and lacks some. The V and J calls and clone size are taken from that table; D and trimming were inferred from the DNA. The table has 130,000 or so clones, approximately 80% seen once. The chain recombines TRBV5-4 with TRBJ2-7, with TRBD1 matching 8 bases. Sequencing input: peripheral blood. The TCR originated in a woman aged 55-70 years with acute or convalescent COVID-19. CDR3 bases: TGTGCCAGCAGCAAAGGGACAGGCCTCTCCTACGAGCAGTACTTC. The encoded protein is CASSKGTGLSYEQYF.